The T cell receptor beta chain described here comes from a study of T cell repertoires in cytomegalovirus infection. Study-level background: The public TCR beta signatures pointed to both CMV infection and matching HLA type.

The germline V and J ends were trimmed by 7 bases and 4 bases, with 13 bases remaining between them. The germline V gene has CDR1 MNHEY and CDR2 SMNVEV (reference sequence). This CDR3 comprises 13 residues. Each CDR3 protein gets one entry after TCRdb re-called the reads with MiXCR. The sample lists approximately 630,000 distinct CDR3 sequences, 20% to 25% occurring once. This clonotype was found once. Its antigen is undetermined. Notes on the study in general: Pooled public TCR beta family frequency picked out CMV carriers with the relevant HLA. HLA-C-restricted CMV clonotypes gave the most frequent clonotype in two of eight donors.

The clonotype comes from a human donor in good health (CMV status not recorded). Some clones in this sample may be carry-over from other donors' samples. The sequenced sample was CD8+ T cells from PBMCs. V and J are TRBV27 and TRBJ2-5; D might be TRBD2 (6 bases). The CDR3 here is CASTSAGRETQYF. As DNA, the CDR3 is TGTGCCAGCACCTCTGCGGGGAGAGAGACCCAGTACTTC.